The sequence of this T cell receptor (beta chain) was determined in a study of CD4 and CD8 cells across lung adenocarcinoma regions. The patients had localized lung adenocarcinoma, a non-small cell subtype. V was clipped by 6 bases and J by 13 bases; unmatched bases: 12. The germline CDR1 and CDR2 sequences are MNHEY and SMNVEV (reference sequence). The CDR3 loop spans 13 amino acids. A single record per CDR3 protein comes from TCRdb applying MiXCR to the PCR reads. The sample consists of roughly 6,000 distinct CDR3 sequences, roughly 50% of them appearing once. The V call is TRBV27, the J call TRBJ2-4, with TRBD2 matching 7 bases. The specimen sequenced was CD8+ T cells from the margin of a lung tumor. The sequence came from a male donor with lung adenocarcinoma. The CD4 and CD8 labels of this study may be unreliable. The CDR3 DNA is TGTGCCAGCAGCTCCGTAGCGGGCGGTGAGCAGTACTTC. It specifies CASSSVAGGEQYF.